This T cell receptor (beta chain) came from a study of T cell changes during pregnancy in multiple sclerosis (dated by TCRdb to 2018 to 2020). General notes on the study: In women with multiple sclerosis, the researchers looked at how the T cell repertoire shifted as pregnancy progressed.

As encoded in the germline V gene (reference sequence), CDR1 is LNHDA while CDR2 is SQIVND. From V the trimming removes 6 bases and from J it removes 0 bases, while the gene matches leave 7 bases of the junction unaccounted for. The CDR3 sequence holds 15 residues, the cysteine and phenylalanine included. Just CDR3 DNA is preserved here, 45 bases in frame from base 1. About this clone itself: Its antigen specificity is not known. Within one base of it there is no much larger clone, and no base qualities were kept.

Library construction relied on the immunoSEQ multiplex PCR assay. TCRdb limited this immuneACCESS table to in-frame rearrangements with V and J called. A share of clones is missing; checked studies link under half to unresolved V genes, and the rest is unexplained. The sample has about 80,000 clones on record, approximately 90% of them singletons. Approximately 2.5% of the sample is taken by the ten largest. The receptor chain draws on TRBV19 and TRBJ2-7, and TRBD1 aligns with 8 junction nucleotides. The material sequenced was peripheral blood, taken before pregnancy. This clonotype originated in a female donor with multiple sclerosis, enrolled in a pregnancy study. The DNA is as follows: TGTGCCAGTAGCGACCGGGACAGGAGCTCCTACGAGCAGTACTTC. Its product reads: CASSDRDRSSYEQYF.